This T cell receptor beta chain is drawn from a study of technical replicates of blood from several donors. This CDR3 contains 13 residues. Germline lookup yields CDR1 GTSNPN and CDR2 SVGIG (reference sequence). With 7 bases removed from V and 3 bases from J, the gap between germline ends came to 10 bases. Clones were sequenced by immunoSEQ multiplex PCR, and TCRdb holds only the in-frame ones, with some missing. The sample holds about 88,000 clones, around 94% seen once. The sequenced sample consisted of T cells isolated from PBMCs. This clonotype originated in a human donor in good health. This chain connects TRBV30 to TRBJ2-6; D not resolved. The CDR3 sequence is CASKESGANVLTF. For the CDR3, the DNA is TGTGCCTCCAAGGAGAGTGGGGCCAACGTCCTGACTTTC.